The 15 T cell receptor beta chains below were found in one sample sequenced in a study of T cell clonality in common variable immunodeficiency. Here immunoSEQ multiplex PCR was the method, and the copy in TCRdb shows in-frame clones only, minus some. The sample has about 15,000 clones. General observations from the study: In common variable immunodeficiency, TCR beta chains reportedly carried fewer deletions and N-nucleotide insertions.

These receptors lack a known antigen. The sequencing sample was made of peripheral blood mononuclear cells. The receptors originated from a human donor with common variable immunodeficiency.

In regard to this clone: The CDR3 extends 3 residues past the end of the read, so its final part is completed from the germline J gene. The chain combines TRBV7-2 with TRBJ1-1, with a weak D call TRBD1 (5 bases). CDR1 is SGHTA, CDR2 FQGNSA, per germline. V was cut by 2 bases and J by 6 bases, with 16 bases left in between. There are 15 residues in the CDR3. The CDR3 DNA, read in part, is TGTGCCAGCAGCTTAACGGTAGGGGTGAGGGCTGAA. Amino acid sequence: CASSLTVGVRAE. The full CDR3 protein reads CASSLTVGVRAEAFF.

To note about this clone: The CDR3 end is not reached by the read, which stops 3 residues before it; the germline J gene fills it in. The chain couples TRBV9 to TRBJ2-1; D is unclear. CDR3 length: 13 residues. CDR1 and CDR2 (germline): SGDLS, YYNGEE. V was clipped by 1 base and J by 4 bases, with 6 bases between them. CDR3: CASSVSVYNEQFF. CDR3 DNA (partial): TGTGCCAGCAGCGTATCCGTTTACAATGAG.

About this clone itself: The DNA ends 3 residues before the CDR3 does, and the rest of the CDR3 is filled in from the germline J gene. The chain carries TRBV20-1 and TRBJ2-1; TRBD2 agrees at 14 bases. This CDR3 has 17 residues. The junction had 14 bases not matched to a gene; V was cut back by 6 bases and J by 7 bases. The germline CDR1 and CDR2 sequences are DFQATT and SNEGSKA (reference sequence). CDR3 sequence: CSAILGLAGAQRNEQFF. The covered CDR3 bases are TGCAGTGCCATCTTGGGACTAGCGGGAGCACAGCGAAATGAG.

To note about this clone: The read halts 3 residues ahead of the CDR3 end, with the missing end drawn from the germline J gene. The chain carries TRBV19 and TRBJ1-6; 9 nucleotides align to TRBD1. Germline CDR1 reads LNHDA; CDR2 reads SQIVND (reference sequence). The CDR3 loop spans 14 amino acids. The ends lost 6 bases at V and 5 bases at J; junction bases unmatched: 2. The DNA read from the CDR3 is TGTGCCAGTAGCGGACAGGGGAATAATTCACCC. Amino acids: CASSGQGNNSP. The full CDR3 sequence reads CASSGQGNNSPLHF.

Comments on this clone: The sequence runs out 3 residues before the end of the CDR3; the remainder is reconstructed from the germline J gene. The chain employs TRBV5-1 and TRBJ2-7; 8 bases fit TRBD1. This CDR3 is built from 14 residues. Trimming cost V 3 bases and J 1 base; bases outside gene matches: 3. Germline lookup yields CDR1 SGHRS and CDR2 YFSETQ. This chain's CDR3 is CASSSGQGSYEQYF. The sequenced part of the CDR3 DNA is TGCGCCAGCAGCTCAGGACAGGGATCCTACGAG.

Turning to this clone: The missing CDR3 end, 3 residues past where the read stops, is filled in from the germline J gene. The rearrangement links TRBV20-1 to TRBJ2-7; perhaps TRBD1 as D (6 bases). The CDR3 is 14 residues long. Trimming cost V 3 bases and J 3 bases, with 15 bases left between them. Germline V gene data show CDR1 as DFQATT and CDR2 as SNEGSKA (reference sequence). The CDR3 sequence: CSASAPGADYEQYF. The sequenced CDR3 bases are TGCAGTGCTAGTGCTCCAGGGGCGGACTACGAG.

On this clone itself: The junction does not match germline at one end; this may be a read error. The CDR3 end is not reached by the read, which stops 3 residues before it; the germline J gene fills it in. The chain uses TRBV18 and TRBJ2-7; TRBD1 matches at 10 bases. The CDR3 loop spans 15 amino acids. The germline gives CDR1 KGHSH, CDR2 LQKENI. The CDR3 bases that were read are TGTGCCAGCTCACCAGAGACAGGGGGCTCCAACGAG. Its translation is CASSPETGGSNE. From start to end, the CDR3 is CASSPETGGSNEQYF.

Note on this clone: The read ends 3 residues early relative to the CDR3; the germline J gene fills the gap. V and J are TRBV20-1 and TRBJ2-1; 13 bases match TRBD2. V shed 6 bases and J 3 bases; nucleotides not matched to a gene: 8. The CDR3 loop spans 16 amino acids. CDR1 and CDR2 (germline): DFQATT, SNEGSKA (reference sequence). The CDR3 region is CSAAPGLAGIYNEQFF. CDR3 bases read: TGCAGTGCGGCCCCGGGACTAGCGGGAATCTACAATGAG.

A remark on this clone: Read coverage stops 3 residues before the CDR3 terminus; the germline J gene supplies the remainder. V gene TRBV12-5 combines with J gene TRBJ2-7; D might be TRBD1 (5 bases). The CDR3 runs 12 residues. The germline gives CDR1 LGHNT, CDR2 FRNRAP. Trimming took 5 bases from V and 6 from J, leaving 11 bases between them. CDR3 residues: CASGPHRGEQYF. The sequenced CDR3 bases are TGTGCTAGTGGTCCCCATAGGGGCGAG.

For this clone: The CDR3 goes on 3 residues after the read ends, and that part is filled in from the germline J gene. The chain recombines TRBV11-3 with TRBJ2-2; 7 bases fit TRBD1. This CDR3 comprises 14 residues. The germline CDR1 and CDR2 sequences are SGHNT and YENEEA. V trimming: 3 bases; J trimming: 5 bases; junction bases outside the gene matches: 3. The CDR3 is CASSLGTVTGELFF. The CDR3 bases that were read are TGTGCCAGCAGCTTGGGGACAGTAACCGGGGAG.

Details on this clone: The CDR3 end is not reached by the read, which stops 3 residues before it; the germline J gene fills it in. The rearrangement joins TRBV20-1 to TRBJ2-3; tentatively, D is TRBD2 (6 bases). V shed 3 bases and J shed 2 bases, with 9 bases lying between them. The CDR3 is 13 amino acids. Germline V CDR1 and CDR2: DFQATT, SNEGSKA (reference sequence). The DNA read from the CDR3 is TGCAGTGCTAGTTGGGGGGACACAGATACG. Amino acid sequence: CSASWGDTDT. The whole CDR3 is CSASWGDTDTQYF.

Worth noting for this clone: The CDR3 end is not reached by the read, which stops 3 residues before it; the germline J gene fills it in. The rearrangement joins TRBV12-3 or TRBV12-4 to TRBJ1-4; a weak D match, TRBD1 (6 bases). The V gene lost 6 bases and the J gene lost 6 bases, with 17 bases spanning the gap. CDR3 length: 15 residues. The CDR3 spells CASRNTQGRDEKLFF. The covered CDR3 bases are TGTGCCAGCAGGAACACACAGGGTAGAGATGAAAAA.

Concerning this clone itself: Sequencing ends 3 residues short of the CDR3 end; the germline J gene provides the rest. The J gene is TRBJ1-5, the V gene TRBV6-2 or TRBV6-3, with 7 bases fitting TRBD1. This CDR3 region has 16 residues. V lost 2 bases, J lost 4 bases, and 8 bases stayed unmatched. Germline CDR1 MNHEY, CDR2 SVGEGT. The DNA read from the CDR3 is TGTGCCAGCAGTTACAGGCCAGGGGGTACTAATCAGCCC. This encodes CASSYRPGGTNQP. The complete CDR3 sequence is CASSYRPGGTNQPQHF.

A word on this clone: The read finishes 3 residues shy of the CDR3 end, and the germline J gene is used to complete it. The genes are TRBV19 and TRBJ1-3; D is unresolved. Germline lookup yields CDR1 LNHDA and CDR2 SQIVND (reference sequence). The germline V and J ends were trimmed by 1 base and 4 bases, with 8 bases remaining between them. This CDR3 spans 14 amino acids. The DNA read from the CDR3 is TGTGCCAGTAGTATAGCTGGGCGCGGAAACACC. This codes for CASSIAGRGNT. The whole CDR3 reads CASSIAGRGNTIYF.

As to this clone: The read halts 3 residues ahead of the CDR3 end, with the missing end drawn from the germline J gene. This chain joins TRBV5-1 and TRBJ2-7, with 10 bases identical to TRBD1. This CDR3 is built from 19 residues. CDR1 is SGHRS and CDR2 is YFSETQ in the germline V gene. Trimming took 1 base from V and 1 from J; bases not matched to a gene: 14. The sequenced part of the CDR3 DNA is TGCGCCAGCAGCTTGAGAGGACAGGGGGATCTAGCGGTATCCTACGAG. Protein: CASSLRGQGDLAVSYE. The CDR3 as a whole reads CASSLRGQGDLAVSYEQYF.